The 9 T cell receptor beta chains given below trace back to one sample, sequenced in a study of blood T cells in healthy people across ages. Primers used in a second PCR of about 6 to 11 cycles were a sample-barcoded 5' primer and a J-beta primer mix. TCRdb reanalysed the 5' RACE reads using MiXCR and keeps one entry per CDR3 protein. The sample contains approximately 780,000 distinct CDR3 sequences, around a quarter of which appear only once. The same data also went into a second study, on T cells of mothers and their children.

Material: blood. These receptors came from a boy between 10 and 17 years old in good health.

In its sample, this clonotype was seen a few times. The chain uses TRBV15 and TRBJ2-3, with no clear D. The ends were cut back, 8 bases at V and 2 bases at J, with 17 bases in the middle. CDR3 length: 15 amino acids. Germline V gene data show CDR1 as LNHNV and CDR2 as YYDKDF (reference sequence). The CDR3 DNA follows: TGTGCCACCGGTAAGAGACACGAACACACAGATACGCAGTATTTT. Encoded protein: CATGKRHEHTDTQYF.

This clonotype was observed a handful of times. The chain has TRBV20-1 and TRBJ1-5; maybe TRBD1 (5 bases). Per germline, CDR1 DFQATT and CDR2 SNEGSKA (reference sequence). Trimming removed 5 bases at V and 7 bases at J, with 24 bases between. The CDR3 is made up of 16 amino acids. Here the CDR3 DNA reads TGCAGTGCTCAGTGGGGGGTCTCTTTTTCGGGACAGCCCCAGCATTTT. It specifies CSAQWGVSFSGQPQHF.

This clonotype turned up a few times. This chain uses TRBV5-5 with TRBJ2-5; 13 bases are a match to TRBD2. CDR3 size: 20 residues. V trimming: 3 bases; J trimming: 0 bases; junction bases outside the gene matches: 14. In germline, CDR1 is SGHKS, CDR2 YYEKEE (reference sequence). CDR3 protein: CASSWTATSGGAPYQETQYF. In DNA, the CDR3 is TGTGCCAGCAGCTGGACAGCTACTAGCGGGGGGGCTCCGTACCAAGAGACCCAGTACTTC.

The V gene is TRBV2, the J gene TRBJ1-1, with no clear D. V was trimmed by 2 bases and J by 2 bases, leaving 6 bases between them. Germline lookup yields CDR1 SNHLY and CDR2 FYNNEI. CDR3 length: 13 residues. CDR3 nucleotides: TGTGCCAGCAGTGAACAGCCTAACACTGAAGCTTTCTTT. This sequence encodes CASSEQPNTEAFF.

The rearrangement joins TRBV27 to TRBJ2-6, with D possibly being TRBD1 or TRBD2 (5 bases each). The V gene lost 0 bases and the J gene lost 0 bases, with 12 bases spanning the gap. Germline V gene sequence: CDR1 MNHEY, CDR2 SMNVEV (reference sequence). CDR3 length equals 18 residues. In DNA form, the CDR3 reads TGTGCCAGCAGTTTATCGAGGGCAGGGAGCTCTGGGGCCAACGTCCTGACTTTC. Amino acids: CASSLSRAGSSGANVLTF.

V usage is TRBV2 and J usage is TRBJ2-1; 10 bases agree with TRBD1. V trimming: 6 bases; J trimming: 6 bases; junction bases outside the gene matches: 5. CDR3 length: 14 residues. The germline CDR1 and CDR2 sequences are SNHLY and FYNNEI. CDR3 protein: CASSPGQGFNEQFF. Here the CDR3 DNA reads TGTGCCAGCAGCCCGGGACAGGGGTTCAATGAGCAGTTCTTC. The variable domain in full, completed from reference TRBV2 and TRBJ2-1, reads EPEVTQTPSHQVTQMGQEVILRCVPISNHLYFYWYRQILGQKVEFLVSFYNNEISEKSEIFDDQFSVERPDGSNFTLKIRSTKLEDSAMYFCASSPGQGFNEQFFGPGTRLTVL.

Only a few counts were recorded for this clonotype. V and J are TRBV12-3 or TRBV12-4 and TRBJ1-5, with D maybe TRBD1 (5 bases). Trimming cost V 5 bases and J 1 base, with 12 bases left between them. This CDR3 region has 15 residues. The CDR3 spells CASSGRVGSNQPQHF. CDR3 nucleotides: TGTGCCAGCAGTGGCAGGGTAGGAAGCAATCAGCCCCAGCATTTT.

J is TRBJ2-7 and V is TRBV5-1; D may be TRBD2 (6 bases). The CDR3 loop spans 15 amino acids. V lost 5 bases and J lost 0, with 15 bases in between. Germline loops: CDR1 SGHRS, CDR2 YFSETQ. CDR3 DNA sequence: TGCGCCAGCAGTCAAGGGACTGTTGACTCCTACGAGCAGTACTTC. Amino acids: CASSQGTVDSYEQYF.

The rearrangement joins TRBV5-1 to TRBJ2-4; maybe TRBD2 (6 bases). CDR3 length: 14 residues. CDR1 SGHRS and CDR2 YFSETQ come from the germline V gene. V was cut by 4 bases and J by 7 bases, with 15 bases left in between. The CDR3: CASSGGIGVNIQYF. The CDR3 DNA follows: TGCGCCAGCAGCGGGGGGATAGGGGTCAACATTCAGTACTTC.